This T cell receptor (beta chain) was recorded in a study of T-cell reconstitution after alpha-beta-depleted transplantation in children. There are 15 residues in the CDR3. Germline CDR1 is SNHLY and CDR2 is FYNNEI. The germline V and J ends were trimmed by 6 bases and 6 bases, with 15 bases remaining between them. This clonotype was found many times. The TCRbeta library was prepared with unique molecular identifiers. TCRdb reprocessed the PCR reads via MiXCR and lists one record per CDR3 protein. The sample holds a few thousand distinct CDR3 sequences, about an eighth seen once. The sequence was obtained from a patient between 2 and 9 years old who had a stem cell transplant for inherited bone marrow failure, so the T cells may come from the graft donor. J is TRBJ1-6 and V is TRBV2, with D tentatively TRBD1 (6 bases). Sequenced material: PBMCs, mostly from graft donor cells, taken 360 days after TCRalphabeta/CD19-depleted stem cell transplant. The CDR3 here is CASSGGGLINSPLHF. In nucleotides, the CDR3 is TGTGCCAGCAGCGGAGGGGGGCTGATTAATTCACCCCTCCACTTT. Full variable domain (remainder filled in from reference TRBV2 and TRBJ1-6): EPEVTQTPSHQVTQMGQEVILRCVPISNHLYFYWYRQILGQKVEFLVSFYNNEISEKSEIFDDQFSVERPDGSNFTLKIRSTKLEDSAMYFCASSGGGLINSPLHFGNGTRLTVT.